This T cell receptor (beta chain) was sequenced for a study of blood T cells in healthy people across ages. Overall study results and limits: Naive CD4+ cell counts and diversity both ran higher in long-lived than in aged donors.

This clonotype has only a few counts. Its antigen remains unidentified. V lost 5 bases and J lost 0; bases outside the gene matches: 7. The germline CDR1 and CDR2 sequences are MNHEY and SVGEGT. The CDR3 has 16 residues. The second PCR ran roughly 6 to 11 cycles with a sample-barcoded 5' primer and J-beta primers. TCRdb reprocessed the 5' RACE reads via MiXCR and lists one record per CDR3 protein. The profile shows about 1.5 million distinct CDR3 sequences, approximately 43% of them singletons. The rearrangement joins TRBV6-2 or TRBV6-3 to TRBJ2-4; 7 nucleotides match TRBD2. Input material: blood. This clonotype was sampled from a woman younger than 30 in good health. The CDR3 reads CASSARDYLAKNIQYF. DNA of the CDR3: TGTGCCAGCAGTGCCCGGGACTACCTAGCCAAAAACATTCAGTACTTC.